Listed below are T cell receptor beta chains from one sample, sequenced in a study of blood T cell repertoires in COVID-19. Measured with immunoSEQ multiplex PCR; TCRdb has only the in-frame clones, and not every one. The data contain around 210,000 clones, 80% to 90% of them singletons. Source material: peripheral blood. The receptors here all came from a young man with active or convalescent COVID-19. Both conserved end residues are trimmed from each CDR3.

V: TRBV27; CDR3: ASSREAGPAGANVLT
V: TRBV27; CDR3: ASSSHLGGLTDTQY
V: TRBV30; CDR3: AWSVLPETQY
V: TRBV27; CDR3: ASTPSWGDSNQPQH
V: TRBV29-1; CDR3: SVESSLSSYEQY
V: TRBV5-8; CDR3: ASSLLVHGYT
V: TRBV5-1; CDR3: ASSSQGVREKLF
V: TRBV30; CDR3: AWRVAGGNEQY
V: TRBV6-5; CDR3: ASSYSRWGDGTEAF
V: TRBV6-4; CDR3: ASSDIAGSTDTQY
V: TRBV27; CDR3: ASSLSTRGTRSTELF
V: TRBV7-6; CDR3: ASSLARTSGSGDTQY
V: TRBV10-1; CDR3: ASRPQGATEAF
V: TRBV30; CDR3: AWSRQGAAPGELF
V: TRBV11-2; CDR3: ASSLAGDTQY
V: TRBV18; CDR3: ASSDLGEGYT
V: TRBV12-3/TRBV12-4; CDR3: ASSPTAEGYT
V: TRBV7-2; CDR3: ASSLDGTQSSYEQY
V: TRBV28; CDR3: ASSFSQGRQETQY